The clone carrying this TCR beta chain appeared many times. These data originate in a study of early T cells in non-severe SARS-CoV-2 infection. Study as a whole: Sequenced bulk RNA came from whole blood that was unsorted, and chains were unpaired.

Unique molecular identifiers (one per individual cDNA molecule) were attached. TCRdb re-called the 5' RACE reads with MiXCR, one entry per CDR3 protein. Here the sample spans about 50,000 distinct CDR3 sequences, more than 9% being singletons. The CDR3 contains 13 residues. The V gene's germline CDR1 is SGHNT and CDR2 YENEEA. With 5 bases removed from V and 9 bases from J, the gap between germline ends came to 14 bases. Specimen: whole blood. The rearrangement uses TRBV11-3 and TRBJ2-1; D not resolved. This receptor was taken from an adult who was a healthcare worker with PCR-confirmed SARS-CoV-2 infection or an uninfected control (not recorded which). CDR3 nucleotides: TGTGCCAGCAGCACCTACGAAAGGAGTGAGCAGTTCTTC. Protein sequence: CASSTYERSEQFF. Full variable domain (missing parts from reference TRBV11-3 and TRBJ2-1): EAGVVQSPRYKIIEKKQPVAFWCNPISGHNTLYWYLQNLGQGPELLIRYENEEAVDDSQLPKDRFSAERLKGVDSTLKIQPAELGDSAVYLCASSTYERSEQFFGPGTRLTVL.